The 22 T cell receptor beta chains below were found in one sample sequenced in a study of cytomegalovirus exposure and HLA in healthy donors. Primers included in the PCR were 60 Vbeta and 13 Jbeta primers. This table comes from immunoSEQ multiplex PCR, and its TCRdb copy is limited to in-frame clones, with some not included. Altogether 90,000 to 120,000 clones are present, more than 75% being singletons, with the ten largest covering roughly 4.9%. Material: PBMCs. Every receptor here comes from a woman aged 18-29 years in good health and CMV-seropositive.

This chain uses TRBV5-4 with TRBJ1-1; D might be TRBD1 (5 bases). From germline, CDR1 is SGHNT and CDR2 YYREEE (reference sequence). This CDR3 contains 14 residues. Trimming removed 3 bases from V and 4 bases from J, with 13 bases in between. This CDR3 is CASSWGDGGTEAFF. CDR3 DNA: TGTGCCAGCAGCTGGGGCGATGGCGGCACTGAAGCTTTCTTT.

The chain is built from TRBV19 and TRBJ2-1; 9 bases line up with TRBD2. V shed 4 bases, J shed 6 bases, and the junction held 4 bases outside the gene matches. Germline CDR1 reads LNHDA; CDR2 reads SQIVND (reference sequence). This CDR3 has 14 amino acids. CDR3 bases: TGTGCCAGTAGTACGGGACTAGCAGTCAATGAGCAGTTCTTC. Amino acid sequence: CASSTGLAVNEQFF.

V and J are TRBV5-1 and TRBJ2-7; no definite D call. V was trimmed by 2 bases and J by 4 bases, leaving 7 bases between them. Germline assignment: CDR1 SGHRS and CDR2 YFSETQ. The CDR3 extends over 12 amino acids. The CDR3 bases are TGCGCCAGCAGCTTCCGAGGTTACGAGCAGTACTTC. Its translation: CASSFRGYEQYF.

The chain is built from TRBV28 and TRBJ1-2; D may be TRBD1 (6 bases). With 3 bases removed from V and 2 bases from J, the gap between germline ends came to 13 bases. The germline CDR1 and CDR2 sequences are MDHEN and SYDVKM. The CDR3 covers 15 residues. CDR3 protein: CASSFRGGPNYGYTF. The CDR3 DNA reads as TGTGCCAGCAGTTTTCGCGGGGGCCCGAACTATGGCTACACCTTC.

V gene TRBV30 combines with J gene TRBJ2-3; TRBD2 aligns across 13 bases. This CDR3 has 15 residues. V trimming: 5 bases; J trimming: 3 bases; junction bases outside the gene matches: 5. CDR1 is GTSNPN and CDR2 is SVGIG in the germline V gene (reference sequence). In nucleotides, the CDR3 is TGTGCCTGGGGGACTAGCGGGATGGTGACAGATACGCAGTATTTT. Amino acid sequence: CAWGTSGMVTDTQYF.

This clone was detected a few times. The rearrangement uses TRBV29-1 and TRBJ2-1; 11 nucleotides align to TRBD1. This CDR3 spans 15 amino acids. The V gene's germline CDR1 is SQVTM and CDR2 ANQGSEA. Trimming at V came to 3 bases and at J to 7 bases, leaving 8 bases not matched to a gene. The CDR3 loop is CSVDRGQGGRNEQFF. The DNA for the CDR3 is TGCAGCGTTGATAGGGGACAGGGGGGCAGGAATGAGCAGTTCTTC.

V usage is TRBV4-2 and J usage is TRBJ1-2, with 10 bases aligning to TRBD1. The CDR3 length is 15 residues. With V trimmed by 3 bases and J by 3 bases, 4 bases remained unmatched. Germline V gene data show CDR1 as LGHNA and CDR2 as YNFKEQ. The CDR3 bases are TGTGCCAGCAGCCAGGAGACAGGGGGCGACTATGGCTACACCTTC. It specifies CASSQETGGDYGYTF.

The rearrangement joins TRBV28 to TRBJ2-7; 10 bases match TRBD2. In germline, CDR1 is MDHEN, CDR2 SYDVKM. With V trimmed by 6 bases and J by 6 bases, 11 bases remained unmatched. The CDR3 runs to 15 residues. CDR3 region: CASSVTSGTLREQYF. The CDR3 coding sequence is TGTGCCAGCAGCGTAACTAGCGGGACCTTACGCGAGCAGTACTTC.

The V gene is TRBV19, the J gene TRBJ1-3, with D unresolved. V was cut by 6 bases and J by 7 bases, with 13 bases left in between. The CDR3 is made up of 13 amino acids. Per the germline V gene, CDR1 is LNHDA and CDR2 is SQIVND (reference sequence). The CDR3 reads CASSEVDGNTIYF. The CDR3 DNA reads TGTGCCAGTAGCGAAGTCGACGGGAACACCATATATTTT.

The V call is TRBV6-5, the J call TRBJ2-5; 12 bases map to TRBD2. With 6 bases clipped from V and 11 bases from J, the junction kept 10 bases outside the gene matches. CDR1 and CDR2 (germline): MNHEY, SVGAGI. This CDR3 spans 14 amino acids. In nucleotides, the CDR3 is TGTGCCAGCAGACTACTAGCGGGAGGTGAAGAGCAGTACTTC. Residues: CASRLLAGGEEQYF.

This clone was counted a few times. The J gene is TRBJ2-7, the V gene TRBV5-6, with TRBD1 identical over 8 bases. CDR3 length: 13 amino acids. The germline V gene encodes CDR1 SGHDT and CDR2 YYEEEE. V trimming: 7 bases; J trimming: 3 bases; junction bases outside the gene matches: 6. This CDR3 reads CASFRGQIYEQYF. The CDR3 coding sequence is TGTGCCAGCTTCAGGGGGCAGATCTACGAGCAGTACTTC. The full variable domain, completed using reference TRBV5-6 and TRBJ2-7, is DAGVTQSPTHLIKTRGQQVTLRCSPKSGHDTVSWYQQALGQGPQFIFQYYEEEERQRGNFPDRFSGHQFPNYSSELNVNALLLGDSALYLCASFRGQIYEQYFGPGTRLTVT.

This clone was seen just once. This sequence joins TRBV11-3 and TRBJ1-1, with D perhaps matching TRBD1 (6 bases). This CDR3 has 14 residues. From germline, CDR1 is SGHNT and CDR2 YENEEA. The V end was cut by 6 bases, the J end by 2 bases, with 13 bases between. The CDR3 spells CASSSGTINTEAFF. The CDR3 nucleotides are TGTGCCAGCAGTTCCGGGACAATCAACACTGAAGCTTTCTTT.

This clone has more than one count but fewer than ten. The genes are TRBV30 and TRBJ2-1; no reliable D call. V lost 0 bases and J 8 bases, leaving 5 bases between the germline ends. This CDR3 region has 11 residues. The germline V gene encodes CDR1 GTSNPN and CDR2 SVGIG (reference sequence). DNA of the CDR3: TGTGCCTGGAGTGTCCTCTATGAGCAGTTCTTC. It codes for CAWSVLYEQFF.

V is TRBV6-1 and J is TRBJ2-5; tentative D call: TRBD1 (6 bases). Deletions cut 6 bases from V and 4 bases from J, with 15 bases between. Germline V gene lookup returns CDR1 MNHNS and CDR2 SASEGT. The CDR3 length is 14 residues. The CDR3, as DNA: TGTGCCAGCAGGACTGGGGGCGGGTTAGAGACCCAGTACTTC. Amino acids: CASRTGGGLETQYF.

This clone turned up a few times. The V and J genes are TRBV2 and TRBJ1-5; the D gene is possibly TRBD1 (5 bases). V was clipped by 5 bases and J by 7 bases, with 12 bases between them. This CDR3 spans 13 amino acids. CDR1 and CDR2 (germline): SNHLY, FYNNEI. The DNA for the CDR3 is TGTGCCAGCAGTCAGGGTATACGGCAGCCCCAGCATTTT. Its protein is CASSQGIRQPQHF. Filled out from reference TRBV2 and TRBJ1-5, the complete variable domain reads EPEVTQTPSHQVTQMGQEVILRCVPISNHLYFYWYRQILGQKVEFLVSFYNNEISEKSEIFDDQFSVERPDGSNFTLKIRSTKLEDSAMYFCASSQGIRQPQHFGDGTRLSIL.

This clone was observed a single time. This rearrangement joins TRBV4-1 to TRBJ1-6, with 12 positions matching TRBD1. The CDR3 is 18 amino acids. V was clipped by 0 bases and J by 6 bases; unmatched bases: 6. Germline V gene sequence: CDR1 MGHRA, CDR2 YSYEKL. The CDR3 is CASSQDRGQGALNSPLHF. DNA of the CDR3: TGCGCCAGCAGCCAAGACAGGGGACAGGGGGCGCTTAATTCACCCCTCCACTTT.

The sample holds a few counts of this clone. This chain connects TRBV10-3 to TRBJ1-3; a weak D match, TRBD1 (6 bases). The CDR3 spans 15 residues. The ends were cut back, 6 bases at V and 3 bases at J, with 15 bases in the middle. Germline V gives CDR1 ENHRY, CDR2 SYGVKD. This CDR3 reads CAIRTDSNSGNTIYF. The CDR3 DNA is TGTGCCATCAGAACGGACAGCAATAGTGGAAACACCATATATTTT.

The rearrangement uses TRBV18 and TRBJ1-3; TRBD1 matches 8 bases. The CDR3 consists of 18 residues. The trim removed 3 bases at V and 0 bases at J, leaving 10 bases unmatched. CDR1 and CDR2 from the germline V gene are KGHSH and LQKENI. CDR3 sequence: CASSPGQGYATSGNTIYF. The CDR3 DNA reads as TGTGCCAGCTCACCCGGACAGGGTTATGCGACCTCTGGAAACACCATATATTTT.

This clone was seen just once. CDR3 amino acids: CASSLAAYGYTF. DNA of the CDR3: TGTGCCAGCAGCTTAGCGGCTTATGGCTACACCTTC. The chain uses TRBV7-2 and TRBJ1-2; no clear D. In germline, CDR1 is SGHTA, CDR2 FQGNSA. The CDR3 consists of 12 residues. V was trimmed by 0 bases and J by 5 bases, leaving 4 bases between them. Together with reference TRBV7-2 and TRBJ1-2, the CDR3 gives the full variable domain: GAGVSQSPSNKVTEKGKDVELRCDPISGHTALYWYRQSLGQGLEFLIYFQGNSAPDKSGLPSDRFSAERTGGSVSTLTIQRTQQEDSAVYLCASSLAAYGYTFGSGTRLTVV.

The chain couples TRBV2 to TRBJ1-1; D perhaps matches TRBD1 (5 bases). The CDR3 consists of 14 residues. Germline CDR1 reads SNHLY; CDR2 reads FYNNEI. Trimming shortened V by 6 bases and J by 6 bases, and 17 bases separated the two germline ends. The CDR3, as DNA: TGTGCCAGCAGCGAACTTCCAGGGCTACCTGAAGCTTTCTTT. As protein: CASSELPGLPEAFF.

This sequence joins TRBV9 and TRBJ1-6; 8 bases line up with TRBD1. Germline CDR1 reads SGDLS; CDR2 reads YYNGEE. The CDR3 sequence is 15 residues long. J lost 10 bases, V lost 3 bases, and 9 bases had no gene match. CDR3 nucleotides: TGTGCCAGCAGCGCGACGGGACAGGTGGGGTCACCCCTCCACTTT. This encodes CASSATGQVGSPLHF.

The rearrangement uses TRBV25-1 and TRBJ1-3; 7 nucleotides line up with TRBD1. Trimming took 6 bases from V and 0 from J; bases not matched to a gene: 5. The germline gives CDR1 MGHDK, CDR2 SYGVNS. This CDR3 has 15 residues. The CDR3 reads CASSLGGNSGNTIYF. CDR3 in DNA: TGTGCCAGCAGCCTAGGGGGCAACTCTGGAAACACCATATATTTT.